Here is one T cell receptor beta chain with its context. In the original processing: Reference gene primer amplification yielded estimated nucleated cell counts. Data came from immunoSEQ multiplex PCR; TCRdb stores just in-frame clones and leaves some out. V and J calls and clone size are those listed in that table; D and trimming were worked out from the DNA. The repertoire holds approximately 25,000 clones, 90% seen once, with more than 1.5% in the top ten. The V gene's germline CDR1 is LGHNA and CDR2 YNFKEQ. Trimming pared 4 bases from V and 2 bases from J, leaving 12 bases between. This CDR3 has 14 residues. This sample is drawn from a study of blood T cell repertoires in COVID-19. Overall study: Italy, Spain and the United States were the sources of the convalescent and acute COVID-19 samples.

This TCR derives from a woman aged 55-69 years with active COVID-19. Sample: peripheral blood. The rearrangement links TRBV4-2 to TRBJ2-7; possibly TRBD1 for D (6 bases). The CDR3 region has the DNA TGTGCCAGCAGCCGGGACATCGATACCTACGAGCAGTACTTC. Protein: CASSRDIDTYEQYF.